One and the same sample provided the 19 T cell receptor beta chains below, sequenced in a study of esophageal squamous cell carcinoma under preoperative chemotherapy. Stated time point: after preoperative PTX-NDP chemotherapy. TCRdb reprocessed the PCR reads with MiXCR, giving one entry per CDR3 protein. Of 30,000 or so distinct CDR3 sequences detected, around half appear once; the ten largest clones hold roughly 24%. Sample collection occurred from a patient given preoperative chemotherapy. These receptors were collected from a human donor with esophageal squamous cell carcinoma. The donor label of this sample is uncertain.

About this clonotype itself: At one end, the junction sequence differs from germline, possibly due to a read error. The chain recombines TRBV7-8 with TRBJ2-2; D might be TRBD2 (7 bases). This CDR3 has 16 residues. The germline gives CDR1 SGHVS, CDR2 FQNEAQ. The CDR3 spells CASSGLGGVSTGALYF. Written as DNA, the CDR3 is TGTGCCAGCAGCGGCCTAGGGGGGGTGAGCACCGGGGCGCTGTATTTT.

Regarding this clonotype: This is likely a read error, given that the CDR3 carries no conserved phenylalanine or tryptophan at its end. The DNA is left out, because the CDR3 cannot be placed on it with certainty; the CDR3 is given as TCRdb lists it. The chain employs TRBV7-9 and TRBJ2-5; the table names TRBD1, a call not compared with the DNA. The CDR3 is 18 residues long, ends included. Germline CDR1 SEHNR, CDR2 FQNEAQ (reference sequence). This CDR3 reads CASSLARFEGGIQETWYS.

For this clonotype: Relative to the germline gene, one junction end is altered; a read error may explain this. CDR3 in DNA: TGCGCCAGCACGGGGCTGGGAGCCAAAAACACGCAGTACTTC. Translated: CASTGLGAKNTQYF. This chain links TRBV12-3 or TRBV12-4 with TRBJ2-4, with D perhaps assigned TRBD1 or TRBD2 (5 bases each). The CDR3 is made up of 14 amino acids.

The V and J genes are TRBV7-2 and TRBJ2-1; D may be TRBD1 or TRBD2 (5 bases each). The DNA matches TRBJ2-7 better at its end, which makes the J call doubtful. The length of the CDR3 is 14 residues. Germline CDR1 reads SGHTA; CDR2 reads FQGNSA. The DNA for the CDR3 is TGTGCCAGCAGCTTAGGTTCAGGGACGGTCGAGCAGTACTTC. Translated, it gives CASSLGSGTVEQYF.

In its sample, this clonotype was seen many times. The CDR3 nucleotides read TGTGCCAGCACCACCGGGACAGAAGCTTTCTTT. Its translation: CASTTGTEAFF. The V call is TRBV6-1, the J call TRBJ1-1; D possibly corresponds to TRBD1 (6 bases). There are 11 residues in the CDR3. Trimming left V 7 bases short and J 8 bases short, with 11 bases between. The germline CDR1 and CDR2 sequences are MNHNS and SASEGT.

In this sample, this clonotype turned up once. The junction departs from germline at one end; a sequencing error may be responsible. The CDR3 nucleotides read TGTGCCAGCAGTTTAGAGGTCACCGGGGGCCGGGACCAAAACATCCAGTACTTC. Translated, it gives CASSLEVTGGRDQNIQYF. The chain is built from TRBV7-2 and TRBJ2-4, with D possibly called TRBD1 or TRBD2 (6 bases each). Germline CDR1 SGHTA, CDR2 FQGNSA. The CDR3 length is 18 residues.

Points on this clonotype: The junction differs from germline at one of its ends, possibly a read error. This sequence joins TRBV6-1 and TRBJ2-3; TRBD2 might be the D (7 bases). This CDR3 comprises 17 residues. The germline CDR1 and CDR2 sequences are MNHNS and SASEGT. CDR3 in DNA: TGTGCCAGCAGAGAGGGAGAGGGGGGGGGCGACCCAGAGACGCAGTATTTC. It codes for CASREGEGGGDPETQYF.

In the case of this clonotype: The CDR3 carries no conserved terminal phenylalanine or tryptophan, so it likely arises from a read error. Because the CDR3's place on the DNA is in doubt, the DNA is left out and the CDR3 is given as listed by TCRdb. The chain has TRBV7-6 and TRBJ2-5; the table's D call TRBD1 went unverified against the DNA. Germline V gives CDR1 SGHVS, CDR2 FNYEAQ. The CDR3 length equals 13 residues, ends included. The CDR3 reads CASSLVQATTQHS.

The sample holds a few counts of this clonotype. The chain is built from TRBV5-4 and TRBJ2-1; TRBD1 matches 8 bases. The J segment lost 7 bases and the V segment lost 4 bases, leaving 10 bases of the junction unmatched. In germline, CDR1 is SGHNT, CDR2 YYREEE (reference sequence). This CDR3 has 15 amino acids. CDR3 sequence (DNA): TGTGCCAGCAGCATAGACGGGACAGGTTCTAATGAGCAGTTCTTC. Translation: CASSIDGTGSNEQFF. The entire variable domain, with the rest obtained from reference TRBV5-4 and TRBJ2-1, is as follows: ETGVTQSPTHLIKTRGQQVTLRCSSQSGHNTVSWYQQALGQGPQFIFQYYREEENGRGNFPPRFSGLQFPNYSSELNVNALELDDSALYLCASSIDGTGSNEQFFGPGTRLTVL.

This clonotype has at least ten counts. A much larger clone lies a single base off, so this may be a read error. CDR3 loop: CASSLVAGGVQNEQYF. In nucleotides, the CDR3 is TGTGCCAGCAGCTTAGTAGCGGGGGGGGTACAGAATGAGCAGTACTTC. The chain combines TRBV7-3 with TRBJ2-1, with TRBD2 matching over 11 bases. The DNA end is a closer match to TRBJ2-7, so the J assignment may be wrong. The CDR3 spans 16 residues. Germline V CDR1 and CDR2: SGHTA, FQGTGA.

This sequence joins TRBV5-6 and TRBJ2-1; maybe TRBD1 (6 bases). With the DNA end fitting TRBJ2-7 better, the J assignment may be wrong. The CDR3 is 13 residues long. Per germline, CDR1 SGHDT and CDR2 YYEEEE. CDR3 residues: CASSEGQYNEQYF. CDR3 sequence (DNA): TGTGCCAGCAGCGAAGGACAGTACAATGAGCAGTACTTC.

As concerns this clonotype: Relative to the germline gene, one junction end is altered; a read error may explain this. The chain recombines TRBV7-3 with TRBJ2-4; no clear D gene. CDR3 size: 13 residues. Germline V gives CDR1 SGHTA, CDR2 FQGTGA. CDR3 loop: CASSLRAKDMQYF. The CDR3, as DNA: TGCGCCAGCAGCCTGAGAGCCAAAGACATGCAGTACTTT.

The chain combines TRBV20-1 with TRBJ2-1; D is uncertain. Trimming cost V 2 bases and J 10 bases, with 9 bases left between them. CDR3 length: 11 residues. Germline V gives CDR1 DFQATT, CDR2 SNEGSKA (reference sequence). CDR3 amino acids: CSARTVYEQFF. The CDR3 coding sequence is TGCAGTGCTAGAACCGTCTACGAGCAGTTCTTC.

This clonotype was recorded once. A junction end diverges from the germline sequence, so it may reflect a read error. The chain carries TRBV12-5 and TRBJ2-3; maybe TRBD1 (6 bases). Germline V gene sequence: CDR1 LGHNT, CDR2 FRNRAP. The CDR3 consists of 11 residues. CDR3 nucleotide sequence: TGTGCTGGTGGTTTGCAGGGGCCGCAGTATTTT. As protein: CAGGLQGPQYF.

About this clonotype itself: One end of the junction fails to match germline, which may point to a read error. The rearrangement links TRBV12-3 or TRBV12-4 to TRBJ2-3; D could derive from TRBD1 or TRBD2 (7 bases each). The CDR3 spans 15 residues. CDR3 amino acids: CASTRRGGDTDTQYF. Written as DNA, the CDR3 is TGTGCCAGCACCCGCAGGGGGGGAGACACAGATACGCAGTATTTC.

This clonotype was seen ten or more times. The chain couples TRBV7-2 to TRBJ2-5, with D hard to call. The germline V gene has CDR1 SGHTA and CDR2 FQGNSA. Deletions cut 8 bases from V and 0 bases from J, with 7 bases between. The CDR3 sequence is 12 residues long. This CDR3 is CASEQNQETQYF. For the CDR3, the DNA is TGTGCCAGCGAGCAGAACCAAGAGACCCAGTACTTC.

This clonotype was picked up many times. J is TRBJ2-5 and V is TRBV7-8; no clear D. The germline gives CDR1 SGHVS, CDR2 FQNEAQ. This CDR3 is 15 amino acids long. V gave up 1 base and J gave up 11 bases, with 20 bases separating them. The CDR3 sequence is CASSLGDDPYNEQYF. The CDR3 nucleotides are TGTGCCAGCAGCTTAGGAGATGACCCCTACAATGAGCAGTACTTC.

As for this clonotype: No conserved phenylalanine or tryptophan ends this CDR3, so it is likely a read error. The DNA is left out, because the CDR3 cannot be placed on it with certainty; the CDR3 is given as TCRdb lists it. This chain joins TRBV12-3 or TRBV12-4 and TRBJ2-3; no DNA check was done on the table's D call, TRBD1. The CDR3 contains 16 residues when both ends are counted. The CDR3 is CASRKTGSGYEQYFGA.

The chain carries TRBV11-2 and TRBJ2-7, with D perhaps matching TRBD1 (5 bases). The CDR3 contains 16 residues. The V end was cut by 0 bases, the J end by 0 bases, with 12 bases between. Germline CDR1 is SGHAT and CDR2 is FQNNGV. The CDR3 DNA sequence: TGTGCCAGCAGCTTAGATCAGAGACAGTTCTCCTACGAGCAGTACTTC. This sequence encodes CASSLDQRQFSYEQYF.